This T cell receptor (beta chain) stems from a study of cytomegalovirus exposure and HLA in healthy donors. This clone was seen more than once but under ten times. The PCR ran on 60 Vbeta and 13 Jbeta primers. Repertoires were generated with immunoSEQ multiplex PCR, while TCRdb's copy carries only in-frame clones and drops some. The table has about 140,000 clones, 75% to 80% seen once. V was clipped by 6 bases and J by 5 bases, with 8 bases between them. CDR1 and CDR2 from the germline V gene are SNHLY and FYNNEI. The CDR3 length is 12 residues. The sequenced sample consisted of PBMCs. The V call is TRBV2, the J call TRBJ2-1; the D gene is possibly TRBD2 (5 bases). This receptor was obtained from a female donor in good health and CMV-seronegative. This CDR3 reads CASRLLDNEQFF. CDR3 nucleotides: TGTGCCAGCAGACTACTAGACAATGAGCAGTTCTTC.